The 18 T cell receptor beta chains below all came from one sample that was sequenced in a study of T cells in Graves' hyperthyroidism and ophthalmopathy. Template material for amplifying TCR beta CDR3 regions consisted of RNA transcripts. The TCR CDR3 first-round RT-PCR relied on the HTBI primer set. TCRdb passed the multiplex PCR reads through MiXCR, listing each CDR3 protein once. The data contain about 300,000 distinct CDR3 sequences, 13% of them singletons. The sample comprised blood. Receptors originate from a woman aged 25 to 39 with Graves' hyperthyroidism that later progressed to Graves' ophthalmopathy.

This clonotype was found a few times. The rearrangement links TRBV15 to TRBJ2-7; 8 nucleotides agree with TRBD2. The CDR3 totals 15 residues. Germline assignment: CDR1 LNHNV and CDR2 YYDKDF (reference sequence). V lost 5 bases to trimming and J lost 2 bases; unmatched junction nucleotides: 8. CDR3 coding DNA: TGTGCCACCAGCGTAAGCGGGGGTCGGGCCTACGAGCAGTACTTC. It encodes CATSVSGGRAYEQYF.

This chain joins TRBV7-6 and TRBJ1-2, with 7 bases fitting TRBD1. The V segment lost 3 bases and the J segment 7 bases; nucleotides outside the gene matches: 5. There are 13 residues in the CDR3. The germline CDR1 and CDR2 sequences are SGHVS and FNYEAQ. The CDR3 DNA sequence: TGTGCCAGCAGCTTTGAGGGGGCAGGTGGCTACACCTTC. Amino acids: CASSFEGAGGYTF.

This clonotype was found many times. The chain is built from TRBV12-3 or TRBV12-4 and TRBJ1-1; a possible D gene is TRBD1 (5 bases). The V end lost 2 bases, the J end lost 4 bases, and 11 bases lay between the germline ends. The CDR3 length is 14 residues. The chain's CDR3 is CASSLQAGTTEAFF. The CDR3 nucleotides read TGTGCCAGCAGTTTACAGGCGGGGACCACTGAAGCTTTCTTT.

This clonotype appeared many times. V usage is TRBV11-2 and J usage is TRBJ2-1; 12 bases are a match to TRBD2. CDR1 and CDR2 (germline): SGHAT, FQNNGV. V shed 4 bases and J 7 bases; nucleotides not matched to a gene: 11. The CDR3 spans 17 residues. The CDR3 DNA follows: TGTGCCAGCAGCTCCTTCCGGCTAGCGGGAGGGATTAATGAGCAGTTCTTC. It specifies CASSSFRLAGGINEQFF.

The rearrangement uses TRBV19 and TRBJ1-2; TRBD1 agrees at 7 bases. With 8 bases clipped from V and 5 bases from J, the junction kept 8 bases outside the gene matches. CDR3 length: 13 residues. Germline CDR1 and CDR2: LNHDA and SQIVND (reference sequence). The CDR3 sequence: CASLRQGGYGYTF. The DNA for the CDR3 is TGTGCCAGTTTAAGACAGGGTGGGTATGGCTACACCTTC.

This clonotype was counted many times. V is TRBV11-2 and J is TRBJ2-3; D remains ambiguous. Per germline, CDR1 SGHAT and CDR2 FQNNGV. The CDR3 runs to 15 residues. Trimming stripped 1 base from V and 2 bases from J, with 10 bases between. CDR3 amino acids: CASSLVGGATDTQYF. Here the CDR3 DNA reads TGTGCCAGCAGCTTAGTCGGCGGCGCCACAGATACGCAGTATTTT.

There are many counts of this clonotype. The rearrangement links TRBV6-2 or TRBV6-3 to TRBJ1-2, with 10 bases identical to TRBD1. This CDR3 is built from 13 residues. The junction had 4 bases not matched to a gene; V was cut back by 5 bases and J by 7 bases. Germline lookup yields CDR1 MNHEY and CDR2 SVGEGT. This CDR3 reads CASSNDRGLGYTF. The DNA for the CDR3 is TGTGCCAGCAGTAACGACAGGGGGCTTGGCTACACCTTC.

A word on this clonotype: A read error may explain this, as a much larger clone is one base away. The V gene is TRBV15, the J gene TRBJ2-7, with 10 bases lining up with TRBD2. The CDR3 covers 18 residues. CDR1 is LNHNV, CDR2 YYDKDF, per germline (reference sequence). Here the CDR3 DNA reads TGTGCCACCAGCGGAGATGACCTCGGGACTAGCGAGCTGGACGAGCAGTACTTC. Translation gives CATSGDDLGTSELDEQYF.

This clonotype appeared many times. The V gene is TRBV7-8, the J gene TRBJ2-7, with 7 nucleotides matching TRBD2. The CDR3 loop spans 19 amino acids. Germline V gene data show CDR1 as SGHVS and CDR2 as FQNEAQ. V lost 6 bases, J lost 5 bases, and 25 bases stayed unmatched. The CDR3 spells CASSSTRLAPGTRGHEQYF. The CDR3 bases are TGTGCCAGCAGTTCAACCCGACTAGCCCCGGGAACCCGCGGCCACGAGCAGTACTTC.

There are many counts of this clonotype. CDR3 nucleotide sequence: TGTGCCAGCAGACCTAGGGGAGGCAATCAGCCCCAGCATTTT. Translated, it gives CASRPRGGNQPQHF. The V and J genes are TRBV6-1 and TRBJ1-5; tentative D call: TRBD1 (5 bases). In germline, CDR1 is MNHNS, CDR2 SASEGT. The ends were cut back, 6 bases at V and 2 bases at J, with 11 bases in the middle. The CDR3 is made up of 14 amino acids.

This clonotype was seen many times. This chain connects TRBV28 to TRBJ2-7; no clear D. From germline, CDR1 is MDHEN and CDR2 SYDVKM. CDR3 length: 13 residues. The V end was cut by 6 bases, the J end by 1 base, with 10 bases between. DNA for the CDR3: TGTGCCAGCAGCAATGTCCTGTCCTACGAGCAGTACTTC. It specifies CASSNVLSYEQYF.

This clonotype was detected many times. This sequence joins TRBV2 and TRBJ1-2; 8 bases line up with TRBD1. V gave up 5 bases and J gave up 3 bases; unmatched junction bases: 8. This CDR3 region has 15 residues. CDR1 is SNHLY, CDR2 FYNNEI, per germline. The CDR3 DNA reads as TGTGCCAGCAGTCTATCCTCGACAGGGGACTATGGCTACACCTTC. Encoded protein: CASSLSSTGDYGYTF.

The J gene is TRBJ1-5, the V gene TRBV4-1; D is unclear. The germline V gene has CDR1 MGHRA and CDR2 YSYEKL. The CDR3 extends over 14 amino acids. The germline V and J ends were trimmed by 0 bases and 4 bases, with 7 bases remaining between them. Here the CDR3 reads CASSQERQNQPQHF. CDR3 in DNA: TGCGCCAGCAGCCAAGAACGTCAGAATCAGCCCCAGCATTTT.

Many counts were recorded for this clonotype. The chain uses TRBV2 and TRBJ2-7, with no clear D. The ends were cut back, 6 bases at V and 1 base at J, with 10 bases in the middle. The germline gives CDR1 SNHLY, CDR2 FYNNEI. The CDR3 is made up of 13 amino acids. The CDR3 is CASSSGKSYEQYF. CDR3 in DNA: TGTGCCAGCAGCTCGGGCAAGTCCTACGAGCAGTACTTC.

This clonotype was detected many times. V and J are TRBV28 and TRBJ2-5; TRBD2 matches at 8 bases. The junction had 10 bases not matched to a gene; V was cut back by 6 bases and J by 1 base. Germline CDR1 and CDR2: MDHEN and SYDVKM. CDR3 length: 16 amino acids. CDR3 protein: CASRGRAGESQETQYF. DNA for the CDR3: TGTGCCAGCAGGGGAAGAGCGGGAGAGTCCCAAGAGACCCAGTACTTC.

This clonotype was seen only a few times. This may stem from a read error, because a much larger clone lies one nucleotide away. V usage is TRBV5-5 and J usage is TRBJ1-2; no definite D call. The CDR3 extends over 13 amino acids. The germline gives CDR1 SGHKS, CDR2 YYEKEE (reference sequence). CDR3 amino acids: CASTGEQNYDYTF. The CDR3 DNA reads as TGTGCCAGCACCGGAGAACAGAACTATGACTACACCTTC.

V and J are TRBV5-6 and TRBJ2-1; 13 nucleotides match TRBD2. The CDR3 spans 16 residues. V gave up 3 bases and J gave up 10 bases; unmatched junction bases: 10. Germline V gene data show CDR1 as SGHDT and CDR2 as YYEEEE. The CDR3 here is CASSSKMVLAGGEQFF. The CDR3 region has the DNA TGTGCCAGCAGCTCTAAGATGGTACTAGCGGGAGGGGAGCAGTTCTTC.

This clonotype has at least ten counts. The CDR3: CSADDEANYGYTF. The CDR3 bases are TGCAGTGCTGATGACGAAGCTAACTATGGCTACACCTTC. The V and J genes are TRBV20-1 and TRBJ1-2; unclear D gene. Trimming pared 5 bases from V and 0 bases from J, leaving 10 bases between. Germline loops: CDR1 DFQATT, CDR2 SNEGSKA (reference sequence). The CDR3 is 13 amino acids.